Ten or more counts support the clone carrying this TCR beta chain. Trimming took 3 bases from V and 5 from J, leaving 7 bases between them. The CDR3 consists of 13 residues. This sample was included in a study of identical twins. TCRdb redid the calling of the 5' RACE reads with MiXCR, one entry per CDR3 protein. The sample includes about 470,000 distinct CDR3 sequences, approximately 25% of them seen just once. These data also formed part of another study, on T cells expressing NK-cell markers.

The receptor was isolated from a woman aged 18 to 35 in good health. This sequence joins TRBV12-3 or TRBV12-4 and TRBJ2-2; D is undetermined. Sequences were obtained from CD4+ T cells sorted from blood. The CDR3 DNA follows: TGTGCCAGCAGTTTTTCCGATACCGGGGAGCTGTTTTTT. Its translation: CASSFSDTGELFF.